The rows below give T cell receptor beta chains drawn from one sample of a study of blood T cells in healthy people across ages. TCRdb reprocessed the 5' RACE reads via MiXCR and lists one record per CDR3 protein. The sample gives hundreds of thousands of distinct CDR3 sequences, around 24% of which show up once; roughly 10% is in the top ten. The same sample was also studied in work on T cells of mothers and their children.

The sample comprised blood. These receptor sequences come from a boy aged 5-17 years in good health. The CDR3 runs from the conserved cysteine through the conserved F or W. A D gene is named only where the DNA matches it firmly. Size is omitted from some rows. Given values are once, few, many or a class for expanded clones.

v_gene	abundance	j_gene	d_gene	CDR3nt	CDR3aa
TRBV7-3	few	TRBJ2-1	TRBD2	TGTGCCAGCAGCTCCACAACTATAGCGGGAGAGACCAATGAGCAGTTCTTC	CASSSTTIAGETNEQFF
TRBV7-9	.	TRBJ2-7	TRBD1	TGTGCCAGCAGCTTTGAGGGGGCGGGTTTCTACGAGCAGTACTTC	CASSFEGAGFYEQYF
TRBV29-1	.	TRBJ2-7	.	TGCAGCGTTGATGACCAGGGACTTGGGGGCCACTACGAGCAGTACTTC	CSVDDQGLGGHYEQYF
TRBV20-1	few	TRBJ1-2	TRBD1	TGCAGTGCTAGAGATCCGGACAGGGCAGGGGGCTACACCTTC	CSARDPDRAGGYTF
TRBV12-3/TRBV12-4	.	TRBJ2-7	.	TGTGCCAGTATGGCAGGAACCGAGCAGTACTTC	CASMAGTEQYF
TRBV18	few	TRBJ1-5	.	TGTGCCAGCTCACAGGGCGGGGCGTATCAGCCCCAGCATTTT	CASSQGGAYQPQHF
TRBV27	few	TRBJ2-3	.	TGTGCCAGCAGCCCTCTAGCACACACAGATACGCAGTATTTT	CASSPLAHTDTQYF
TRBV7-2	.	TRBJ2-7	.	TGTGCCAGCAGCTTCGCCCCCACCGCGACTAGCTCCTACGAGCAGTACTTC	CASSFAPTATSSYEQYF
TRBV9	few	TRBJ2-5	.	TGTGCCAGCAGCGTCGGGTGGGGAGAGACCCAGTACTTC	CASSVGWGETQYF
TRBV9	.	TRBJ2-1	TRBD2	TGTGCCAGCAGCCCACTAGCGGGAGGATTCCTTTCACCTTCAAATGAGCAGTTCTTC	CASSPLAGGFLSPSNEQFF
TRBV7-2	many	TRBJ2-7	.	TGTGCCAGCAGCTTAGTCGGGATCGAGCAGTACTTC	CASSLVGIEQYF
TRBV6-1	.	TRBJ2-1	.	TGTGCCAGCAGAGAGTCAATCCTACACTACAATGAGCAGTTCTTC	CASRESILHYNEQFF
TRBV20-1	few	TRBJ1-2	.	TGCAGTGCTAGACTCGGAGGGGGTATTGGGGGCTACACCTTC	CSARLGGGIGGYTF
TRBV7-2	.	TRBJ2-7	TRBD2	TGTGCCAGCAGATTAGTGGGAGGGCTCGAGCAGTACTTC	CASRLVGGLEQYF
TRBV27	.	TRBJ1-4	.	TGTGCCAGCGGACCCGACGGAGGGAGTGGAAAACTGTTTTTT	CASGPDGGSGKLFF
TRBV24-1	.	TRBJ2-3	TRBD2	TGTGCCACCAGTGATTTGCCGGCAGCGGGAACGCAGTATTTT	CATSDLPAAGTQYF